This TCR beta chain is drawn from a study of CD8 T cells in ankylosing spondylitis. The V and J ends lost 3 bases and 3 bases, in that order; junction bases with no gene match: 7. The CDR3 loop spans 15 amino acids. The germline gives CDR1 SGHVS, CDR2 FQNEAQ. For this clonotype: The antigen is not known.

The study, taken as a whole, reports: Previously reported in reactive arthritis synovial fluid and blood were some of the motif variants. Clones linked to the disease showed a CD8+ phenotype. They occurred at relatively low frequencies in peripheral blood. What seemed typical of ankylosing spondylitis blood was a TCR beta motif built from several highly homologous variants.

In making TCR beta libraries, quantitative 5'-RACE with molecular barcodes was used. TCRdb re-called the 5' RACE reads through MiXCR, storing one row per CDR3 protein. The top ten clones hold under 20% of a sample with over 700,000 distinct CDR3 sequences, around a fifth of them seen once. Material: blood, either unsorted or a sorted T cell fraction (not recorded which). The rearrangement links TRBV7-8 to TRBJ2-7; 8 bases agree with TRBD1. The source of this sequence is a male donor with ankylosing spondylitis. The CDR3 here is CASSFDGTGDYEQYF. As DNA, the CDR3 is TGTGCCAGCAGCTTTGACGGGACAGGAGACTACGAGCAGTACTTC.